This T cell receptor beta chain is drawn from a study of post-analysis software for immune sequencing data. Study information: Some patients lacked subtype; others had relapsing-remitting, secondary progressive or progressive-relapsing disease. The study, taken as a whole, reports: Among multiple sclerosis patients, normalized Chao1 diversity was significantly below that of controls. The study found TRBV5-6, TRBV5-1 and TRBV20-1 among several TRBV segments more frequent in patients than controls.

The CDR3 has 16 residues. The germline gives CDR1 SEHNR, CDR2 FQNEAQ (reference sequence). Trimming removed 5 bases from V and 2 bases from J, with 18 bases in between. There are a few counts of this clonotype. No antigen is known for it. Every TCR beta cDNA library bore unique molecular identifiers. A single record per CDR3 protein comes from TCRdb applying MiXCR to the PCR reads. The sample lists approximately 730,000 distinct CDR3 sequences, 35% to 55% occurring once. The V and J genes are TRBV7-9 and TRBJ2-5; D perhaps matches TRBD1 (5 bases). This TCR derives from a girl aged 5 to 17 with multiple sclerosis. Sequences were obtained from blood. CDR3 nucleotide sequence: TGTGCCAGCAGCCCGACCCTCTTAGACAGTCAAGAGACCCAGTACTTC. It is translated as CASSPTLLDSQETQYF.